This T cell receptor beta chain was sequenced for a study of cytomegalovirus exposure and HLA in healthy donors (dated by TCRdb to 2017 to 2019). Concerning the study at large: An earlier analysis of some 620 of the donors reported 276 Gb of sequence data and 117 million unique TCR beta sequences obtained from some 170 million T cells. In a later genetic analysis, genome-wide SNP genotypes for about three fifths of the roughly 670 donors were used, and that subset was treated as a discovery cohort. Using immunosequencing, the study profiled T cell repertoires from 500 to 800 subjects and related those repertoires to cytomegalovirus serostatus. Along with the approximately 700-subject first cohort, a separate validation cohort of over a hundred different subjects was used. Across around 400 genotyped donors of the cohort, an average of about 200,000 unique TCR beta nucleotide sequences per donor were sequenced, and roughly a sixth of those sequences were non-productive. The number of donors typed differed by locus, with about 629-640 for A, B, C, DRB1 and DQB1, 522 for DQA1, 600 to 610 for DPA1, and roughly 450 for DPB1. All discovery cohort repertoires had been generated on a single sequencing platform. A later analysis re-examined previously published TCR beta repertoires from just over 650 donors and added high-resolution HLA genotyping to investigate patterns of TCR occurrence. The later analysis used no new phenotypic data to find candidate immune exposures, relying instead on TCR beta sequences and their occurrence across donors. Donor age, sex, ethnicity and CMV serostatus were collected together with the repertoire data. In an earlier analysis of more than 550 of the donors, high-throughput TCR beta sequencing was used to judge whether each TCR beta V gene segment behaved as functional or pseudogenic. An early release covering roughly 600 HLA-typed donors comprised about 300 gigabases of sequencing data and 85 million to 100 million unique TCR sequences. HLA typing included class I and class II loci at four-digit resolution. To predict cytomegalovirus infection status, the study combined high-throughput TCR immunosequencing, statistical association of individual TCRs with disease status, and machine learning. Four or five DR-DQ haplotypes were treated as single units for association and clustering because of strong linkage in the cohort. Of the roughly 400 genotyped donors, about 80% fell in the genetic ancestry cluster associated with self-reported Caucasian donors. The study aimed to test whether cataloging public T cell receptors could reveal signatures of past pathogen exposure.

As encoded in the germline V gene, CDR1 is MNHNS while CDR2 is SASEGT. The germline V end is reduced by 5 bases and the J end by 5 bases; junction bases left unmatched: 8. Its CDR3 holds 15 amino acids, cysteine through phenylalanine. The read is trimmed to its CDR3 DNA, 45 bases read in frame from base 1. The count of this clone is one. Its cognate antigen has yet to be identified. The sample holds no much larger clone one base away, and base qualities are not on file. Study-level results and caveats: In a later analysis, HLA-associated TCR beta chains showed more clonal expansion and lower generation probabilities than non-associated chains that were equally common. A cluster of highly shared sequence variants was judged likely to represent a technical artifact of the sequencing pipeline. In both the original and validation cohorts, the classifier was reported to diagnose cytomegalovirus status with high specificity and sensitivity. CMV serostatus was the only immune exposure information available for the cohort. In an earlier analysis of about 540 of the donors, most TCR beta V segments were observed in productive rearrangements about 87% or about 30% of the time, broadly matching IMGT annotations. A total of fewer than 200 TCR beta chains were listed by the study as associated with cytomegalovirus. V-gene and J-gene trimming of TCR beta chains was associated with a missense DCLRE1C variant in a later genetic analysis, and the association was replicated in an independent cohort. It was suggested by the authors that the approach could potentially be generalized to other disease states and immunological phenotypes. A further reported finding was that TCR beta sequences accurately predicted the HLA-A and HLA-B alleles for most subjects in the first cohort. A later analysis found that TCR association rates varied across HLA loci, with DRB1 alleles showing the most associated TCRs and HLA-C alleles the fewest. According to a later analysis, most CMV-associated TCR beta chains appeared to be HLA-restricted, and the HLA associations seemed to be driven largely by CMV exposure. A later genetic analysis reported fewer N-insertions in productive TCRs among donors in an Asian-associated ancestry cluster than the approximately 700-donor mean. Correlated functional status among segregating V segments might reflect linkage disequilibrium, but an unknown experimental factor could not be ruled out. When HLA alleles, especially DR and DQ, strongly co-occurred, TCR associations were difficult to assign to individual alleles. The cohort was sequenced for TCR beta chains only, and without alpha or paired-chain data the features that could be detected were limited. A later analysis associated 17,000 or so TCR beta sequences with specific HLA alleles at a false discovery rate of 0.05. A later analysis reported that several top co-occurrence clusters appeared linked to parvovirus B19, influenza, CMV and Epstein-Barr virus. Because counts were too low, under 20 rarely observed V segments, including chromosome 9 orphons, were left out of the earlier analysis of approximately 580 of the donors. Most TCR sequences were seen in very few donors, while some public TCRs were found in many individuals. HLA typing was unavailable for some donors at each locus, so association tests used only the typed subset. Some IMGT-functional V segments, including TRBV6-2 and TRBV6-3, could not be told apart with the 87-base-pair reads, so those segments were excluded. A few of the identified cytomegalovirus-associated TCR beta chains were confirmed in vitro to be specific for cytomegalovirus antigens. Roughly uniform sequencing depth across donors was assumed in presence/absence analyses, although this assumption may not hold.

Libraries were built with the immunoSEQ multiplex PCR assay. The multiplex PCR relied on a mix of 60 forward primers for TCR Vbeta segments and 13 reverse primers for TCR Jbeta segments. Amplification of the CDR3 region of rearranged TCR beta genes was performed with a multiplex PCR assay on genomic DNA. The amplified TCR beta libraries were sequenced on the Illumina HiSeq System as 87-base-pair reads. As for the authors' bioinformatics: A later analysis counted some 80 million unique TCR beta chains across the 550 to 700 repertoires, and 9 million to 14 million of these chains were shared by at least two donors. A nearest-neighbor algorithm error-corrected the raw reads and collapsed the reads into unique sequences, merging closely related sequences to remove PCR and sequencing errors. To assign V, D and J gene segments, CDR3 sequences were aligned to IMGT reference sequences. For a sequence to be retained, at least a six-nucleotide match to both a V gene segment and a J gene segment was required. A rearrangement was called productive if the CDR3 had no stop codons and remained in frame with V and J, and every other rearrangement was called non-productive. CDR3 was defined by IMGT convention, running from the second conserved V-encoded cysteine to the conserved J-encoded phenylalanine. In an earlier analysis of 587 of the donors, sequences lacking an unambiguous match to a single V gene segment were excluded. In an earlier analysis of approximately 590 of the donors, a V segment was called functional when productive rearrangements were above 56.7%, and segregating when the standard deviation between donors exceeded 5%. A statistical classification framework was built to diagnose cytomegalovirus status from the catalog of TCR beta chain sequences. In a later analysis, V and J genes were assigned by comparing TCR nucleotide sequences against IMGT/GENE-DB human TR gene sequences. Using the TCRdist pipeline, a later analysis assigned CDR3 sequences along with most-parsimonious VDJ recombination scenarios. In a later analysis, each TCR beta chain was defined by its CDR3 amino acid sequence together with its V-gene family, and reads lacking a unique V-gene family were excluded. A later analysis removed 600 or so highly shared, low-generation-probability nucleotide sequences to deal with suspected cross-contamination and a sequencing artifact. In a later analysis, a clonal expansion index for each public chain was calculated from normalized within-repertoire ranks of inferred template counts. Generation probabilities in a later analysis came from a VDJ recombination model fitted to out-of-frame rearrangements, and those results were checked against IGoR. In a later analysis, hypergeometric tests were used to score TCR-TCR, TCR-HLA and TCR-CMV co-occurrence, with a repertoire-size bias correction applied to TCR pairs. A later analysis estimated false discovery rates by permuting HLA or CMV assignments 20 times. In a later analysis, co-occurring TCRs were grouped using DBSCAN, and TCRdist sequence similarity was added for clustering within HLA-allele-positive subsets. Repertoires with fewer than 30,000 or more than 120,000 public chains were left out of co-occurrence clustering, as were five repertoires with anomalous nucleotide sharing. TCRdb re-hosts the immuneACCESS table, in-frame sequences only. Its copies lack some clones; in the studies checked, an unresolved V gene accounts for under half of them, and the cause for the rest is not known. D and trimming were read from the DNA, whereas the V and J calls and clone size are those reported in that table. This sample has about 150,000 clones in its table, and 76% of those were observed once. The ten largest clonotypes hold 2.5% to 4% of the sample.

The cohort consisted of 650 to 700 healthy bone marrow donors. Cohort members were all nominally healthy when sampled, although unrecorded immune exposures were likely present. The donor was CMV seronegative and belonged to the group of several hundred seronegative cohort members. Each donor provided a peripheral blood sample, and peripheral blood mononuclear cells were used for TCR beta sequencing. Genomic DNA was extracted from the blood cell samples with the Qiagen DNeasy Blood Extraction Kit. The chain links TRBV6-1 with TRBJ1-2, with TRBD1 identical over 10 junction bases. This clonotype was sampled from a man between 35 and 55 years old in good health and CMV-seronegative. Material for sequencing was PBMCs. In nucleotide form, the sequence is TGTGCCAGCAGTCACGGGACAGGGGATCGGTATGGCTACACCTTC. Its protein is CASSHGTGDRYGYTF.